This T cell receptor beta chain was retrieved from a study of blood T cells in healthy people across ages. Overall study results and limits: Getting older went along with TCR beta diversity per million T cells dropping roughly linearly.

Combining a sample-barcoded 5' primer with a J-beta primer mix, a second PCR ran for roughly 6 to 12 cycles. A 12-random-nucleotide template-switch adaptor tagged each cDNA molecule. TCRdb redid the calling of the 5' RACE reads with MiXCR, one entry per CDR3 protein. The sample lists approximately 1.5 million distinct CDR3 sequences, about 32% seen once, with 11% in the top ten. Comment on this clonotype: The target antigen is unknown.

The germline gives CDR1 SQVTM, CDR2 ANQGSEA. The CDR3 sequence is 13 residues long. The V gene lost 2 bases and the J gene lost 4 bases, with 8 bases spanning the gap. Each donor's blood draw was around 9.2 milliliters of peripheral blood. The specimen was blood. The J gene is TRBJ2-2, the V gene TRBV29-1; D is tentatively TRBD1 or TRBD2 (5 bases each). The clonotype originates from a woman in her twenties or thirties in good health. The DNA for the CDR3 is TGCAGCGTTGAAAGGGACCTCACCGGGGAGCTGTTTTTT. It codes for CSVERDLTGELFF.